What follows are 5 T cell receptor beta chains derived from one specimen sequenced in a study of T cells in Graves' hyperthyroidism and ophthalmopathy. Using RNA transcripts as the source, TCR beta CDR3 regions were amplified. First-round RT-PCR targeting the TCR CDR3 was performed with the HTBI primer set. From the multiplex PCR reads, TCRdb called clonotypes with MiXCR, one entry per CDR3 protein. This table has about 420,000 distinct CDR3 sequences, approximately 14% appearing once. Source material: blood. Receptor source: a woman in her late teens or twenties with Graves' hyperthyroidism.

The chain couples TRBV7-6 to TRBJ2-3, with 8 bases lining up with TRBD2. Germline CDR1 and CDR2: SGHVS and FNYEAQ. Germline trimming cut 2 bases from V and 6 bases from J; bases unmatched to any gene: 7. The CDR3 contains 15 residues. The CDR3, as DNA: TGTGCCAGCAGCTTACAGGGCGGGGGGTCGGATACGCAGTATTTT. The encoded protein is CASSLQGGGSDTQYF.

This clonotype has a count of ten or more. J is TRBJ2-7 and V is TRBV5-4; 8 bases map to TRBD1. The CDR3 totals 15 residues. The V gene's germline CDR1 is SGHNT and CDR2 YYREEE (reference sequence). Trimming took 4 bases from V and 3 from J; bases not matched to a gene: 9. The CDR3 bases are TGTGCCAGCAGCCGAGGTACGGGACAGGTCTACGAGCAGTACTTC. It specifies CASSRGTGQVYEQYF.

This clonotype was found many times. The rearrangement links TRBV6-5 to TRBJ2-5; D is uncertain. CDR3 length: 15 residues. Germline V gene data show CDR1 as MNHEY and CDR2 as SVGAGI. With 0 bases removed from V and 0 bases from J, the gap between germline ends came to 8 bases. The CDR3 reads CASSYSMTDQETQYF. The CDR3 bases are TGTGCCAGCAGTTACTCGATGACGGACCAAGAGACCCAGTACTTC.

This clonotype was seen ten or more times. This chain joins TRBV3-1 and TRBJ2-7; D could derive from TRBD1 or TRBD2 (5 bases each). The germline V gene has CDR1 LGHDT and CDR2 YNNKEL (reference sequence). Trimming stripped 4 bases from V and 0 bases from J, with 13 bases between. There are 15 residues in the CDR3. CDR3 residues: CASSPRDGFSYEQYF. CDR3 DNA: TGTGCCAGCAGCCCCCGGGACGGCTTCTCCTACGAGCAGTACTTC.

This chain uses TRBV7-2 with TRBJ2-2, with 7 bases aligning to TRBD1. The germline gives CDR1 SGHTA, CDR2 FQGNSA. V lost 4 bases to trimming and J lost 6 bases; unmatched junction nucleotides: 5. CDR3 length: 14 residues. CDR3 nucleotide sequence: TGTGCCAGCAGCTACACAGGGGTTGCCGGGGAGCTGTTTTTT. This codes for CASSYTGVAGELFF. The entire variable domain, with the rest obtained from reference TRBV7-2 and TRBJ2-2, is as follows: GAGVSQSPSNKVTEKGKDVELRCDPISGHTALYWYRQSLGQGLEFLIYFQGNSAPDKSGLPSDRFSAERTGGSVSTLTIQRTQQEDSAVYLCASSYTGVAGELFFGEGSRLTVL.